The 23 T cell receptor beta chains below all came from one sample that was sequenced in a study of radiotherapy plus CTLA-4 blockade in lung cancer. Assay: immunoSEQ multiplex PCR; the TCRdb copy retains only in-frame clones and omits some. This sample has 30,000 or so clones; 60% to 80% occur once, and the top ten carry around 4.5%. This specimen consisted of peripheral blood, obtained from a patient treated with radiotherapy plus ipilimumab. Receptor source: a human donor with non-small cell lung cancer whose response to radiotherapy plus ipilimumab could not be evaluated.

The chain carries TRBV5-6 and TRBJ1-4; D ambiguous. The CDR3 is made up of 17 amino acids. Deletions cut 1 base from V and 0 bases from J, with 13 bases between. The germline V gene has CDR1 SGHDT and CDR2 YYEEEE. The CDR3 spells CASSLTGNRATNEKLFF. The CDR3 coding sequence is TGTGCCAGCAGCTTGACGGGAAACCGCGCAACTAATGAAAAACTGTTTTTT. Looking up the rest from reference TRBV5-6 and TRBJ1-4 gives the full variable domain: DAGVTQSPTHLIKTRGQQVTLRCSPKSGHDTVSWYQQALGQGPQFIFQYYEEEERQRGNFPDRFSGHQFPNYSSELNVNALLLGDSALYLCASSLTGNRATNEKLFFGSGTQLSVL.

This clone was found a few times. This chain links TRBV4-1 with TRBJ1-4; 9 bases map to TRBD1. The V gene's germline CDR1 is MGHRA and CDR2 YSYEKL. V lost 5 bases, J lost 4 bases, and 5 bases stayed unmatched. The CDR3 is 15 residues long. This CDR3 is CASSKRTGDNEKLFF. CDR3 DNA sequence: TGCGCCAGCAGCAAACGGACAGGGGATAATGAAAAACTGTTTTTT.

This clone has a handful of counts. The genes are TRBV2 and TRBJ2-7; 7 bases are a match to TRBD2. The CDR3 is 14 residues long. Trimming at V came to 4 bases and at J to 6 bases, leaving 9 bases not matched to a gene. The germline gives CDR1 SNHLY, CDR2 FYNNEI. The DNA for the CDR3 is TGTGCCAGCAGTGCTGAGGGAGGGCCCGTCGAGCAGTACTTC. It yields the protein CASSAEGGPVEQYF.

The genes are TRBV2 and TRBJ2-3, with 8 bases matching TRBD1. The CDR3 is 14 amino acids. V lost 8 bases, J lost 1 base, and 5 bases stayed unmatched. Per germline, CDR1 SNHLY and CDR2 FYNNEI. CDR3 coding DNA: TGTGCCAGCGGAGAACAGGGGGGCACAGATACGCAGTATTTT. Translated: CASGEQGGTDTQYF.

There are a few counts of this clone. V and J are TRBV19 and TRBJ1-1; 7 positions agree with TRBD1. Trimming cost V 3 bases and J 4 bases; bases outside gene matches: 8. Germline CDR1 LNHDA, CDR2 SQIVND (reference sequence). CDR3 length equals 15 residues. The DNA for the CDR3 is TGTGCCAGTAGTATCCCCGGGACAGTTACCACTGAAGCTTTCTTT. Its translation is CASSIPGTVTTEAFF. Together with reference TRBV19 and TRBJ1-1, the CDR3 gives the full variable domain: DGGITQSPKYLFRKEGQNVTLSCEQNLNHDAMYWYRQDPGQGLRLIYYSQIVNDFQKGDIAEGYSVSREKKESFPLTVTSAQKNPTAFYLCASSIPGTVTTEAFFGQGTRLTVV.

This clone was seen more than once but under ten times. CDR3 coding DNA: TGTGCCAGTAGGAGACTAGCGGGAGGGCCCACAGATACGCAGTATTTT. Protein sequence: CASRRLAGGPTDTQYF. V usage is TRBV19 and J usage is TRBJ2-3; 14 nucleotides agree with TRBD2. The CDR3 has 16 amino acids. Germline CDR1 and CDR2: LNHDA and SQIVND (reference sequence). The V segment lost 6 bases and the J segment 2 bases; nucleotides outside the gene matches: 4.

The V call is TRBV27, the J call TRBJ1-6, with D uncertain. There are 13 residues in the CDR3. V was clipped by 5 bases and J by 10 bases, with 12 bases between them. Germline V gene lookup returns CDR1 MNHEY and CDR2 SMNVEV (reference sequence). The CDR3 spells CASSSAGGSPLHF. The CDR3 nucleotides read TGTGCCAGCAGTAGCGCAGGCGGGTCACCCCTCCACTTT.

The CDR3 DNA is TGTGCCAGCAGTGCCCTGAGCACAGGGGCTGAAAAACTGTTTTTT. It codes for CASSALSTGAEKLFF. V usage is TRBV6-1 and J usage is TRBJ1-4; the match to TRBD1 covers 7 bases. The CDR3 totals 15 residues. CDR1 and CDR2 from the germline V gene are MNHNS and SASEGT. J lost 7 bases, V lost 4 bases, and 9 bases had no gene match.

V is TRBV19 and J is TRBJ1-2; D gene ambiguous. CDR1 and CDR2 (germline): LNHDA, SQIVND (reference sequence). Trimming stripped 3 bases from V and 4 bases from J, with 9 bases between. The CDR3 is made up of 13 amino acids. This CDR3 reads CASSIPVGYGYTF. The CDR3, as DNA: TGTGCCAGTAGTATCCCAGTTGGCTATGGCTACACCTTC. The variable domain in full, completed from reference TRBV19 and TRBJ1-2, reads DGGITQSPKYLFRKEGQNVTLSCEQNLNHDAMYWYRQDPGQGLRLIYYSQIVNDFQKGDIAEGYSVSREKKESFPLTVTSAQKNPTAFYLCASSIPVGYGYTFGSGTRLTVV.

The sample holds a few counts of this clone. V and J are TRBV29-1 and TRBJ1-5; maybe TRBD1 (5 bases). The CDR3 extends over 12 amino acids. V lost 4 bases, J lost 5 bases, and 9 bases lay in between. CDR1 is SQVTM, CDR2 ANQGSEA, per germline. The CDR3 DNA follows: TGCAGCGTTGGACAGCGGGATCAGCCCCAGCATTTT. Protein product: CSVGQRDQPQHF.

The CDR3 protein is CASSIDRVAGELFF. For the CDR3, the DNA is TGTGCCAGCAGCATCGACAGGGTGGCCGGGGAGCTGTTTTTT. This chain connects TRBV11-2 to TRBJ2-2; the match to TRBD1 covers 7 bases. V gave up 5 bases and J gave up 6 bases; unmatched junction bases: 6. The CDR3 is 14 amino acids. From germline, CDR1 is SGHAT and CDR2 FQNNGV.

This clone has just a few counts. In DNA form, the CDR3 reads TGTGCCAGCAGTTACTCTGGCCAGGGGAACCAGCCCCAGCATTTT. Translated, it gives CASSYSGQGNQPQHF. V is TRBV6-5 and J is TRBJ1-5; tentatively, D is TRBD1 (6 bases). The germline gives CDR1 MNHEY, CDR2 SVGAGI. This CDR3 has 15 amino acids. Trimming removed 0 bases at V and 7 bases at J, with 13 bases between.

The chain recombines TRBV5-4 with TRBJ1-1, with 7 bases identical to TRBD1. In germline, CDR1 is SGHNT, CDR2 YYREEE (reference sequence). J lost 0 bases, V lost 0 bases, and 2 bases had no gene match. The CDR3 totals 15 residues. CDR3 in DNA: TGTGCCAGCAGCTTGGGGACAGGATTGAACACTGAAGCTTTCTTT. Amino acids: CASSLGTGLNTEAFF.

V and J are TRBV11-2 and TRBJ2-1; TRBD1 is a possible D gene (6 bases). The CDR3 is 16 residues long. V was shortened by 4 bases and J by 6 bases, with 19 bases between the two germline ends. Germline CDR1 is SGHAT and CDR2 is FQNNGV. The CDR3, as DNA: TGTGCCAGCAGCTCGAGAATCCCCGGACAGTCCAATGAGCAGTTCTTC. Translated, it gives CASSSRIPGQSNEQFF.

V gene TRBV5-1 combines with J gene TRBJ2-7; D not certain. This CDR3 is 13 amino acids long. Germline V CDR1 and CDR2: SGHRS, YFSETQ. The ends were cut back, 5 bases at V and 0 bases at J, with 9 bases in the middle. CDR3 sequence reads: CASRPLSSYEQYF. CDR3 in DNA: TGCGCCAGCAGGCCCCTGAGCTCCTACGAGCAGTACTTC. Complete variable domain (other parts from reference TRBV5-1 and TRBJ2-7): KAGVTQTPRYLIKTRGQQVTLSCSPISGHRSVSWYQQTPGQGLQFLFEYFSETQRNKGNFPGRFSGRQFSNSRSEMNVSTLELGDSALYLCASRPLSSYEQYFGPGTRLTVT.

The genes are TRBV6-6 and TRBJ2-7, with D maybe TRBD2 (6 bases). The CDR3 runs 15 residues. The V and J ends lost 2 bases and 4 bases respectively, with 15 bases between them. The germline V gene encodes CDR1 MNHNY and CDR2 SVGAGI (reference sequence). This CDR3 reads CASSYPGGRRYEQYF. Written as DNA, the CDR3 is TGTGCCAGCAGTTACCCCGGGGGTAGGAGGTACGAGCAGTACTTC.

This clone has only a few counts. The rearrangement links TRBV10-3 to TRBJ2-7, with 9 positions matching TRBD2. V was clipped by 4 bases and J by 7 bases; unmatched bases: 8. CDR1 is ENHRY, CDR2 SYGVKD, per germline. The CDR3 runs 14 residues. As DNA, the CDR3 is TGTGCCATCAGTGCTGTCCTAGCGGGAATGGAGCAGTACTTC. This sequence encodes CAISAVLAGMEQYF.

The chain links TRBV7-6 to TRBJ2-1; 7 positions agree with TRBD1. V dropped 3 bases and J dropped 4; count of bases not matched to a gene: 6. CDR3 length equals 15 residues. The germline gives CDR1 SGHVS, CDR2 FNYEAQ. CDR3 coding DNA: TGTGCCAGCAGCTTGGCCGGGACAGAATACAATGAGCAGTTCTTC. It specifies CASSLAGTEYNEQFF.

CDR3 residues: CASRPDSGDETQYF. CDR3 DNA: TGTGCCAGCAGACCGGACTCAGGGGACGAGACCCAGTACTTC. The chain combines TRBV2 with TRBJ2-5; tentative D call: TRBD1 (6 bases). With 6 bases removed from V and 5 bases from J, the gap between germline ends came to 16 bases. The length of the CDR3 is 14 residues. Looked up from germline, CDR1 is SNHLY and CDR2 is FYNNEI.

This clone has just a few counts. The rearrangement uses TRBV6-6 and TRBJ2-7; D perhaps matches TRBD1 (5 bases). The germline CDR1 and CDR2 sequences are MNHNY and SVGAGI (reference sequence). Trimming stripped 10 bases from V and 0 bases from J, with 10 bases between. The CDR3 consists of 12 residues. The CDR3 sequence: CATSDSSYEQYF. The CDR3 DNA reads TGTGCCACCTCCGACAGCTCCTACGAGCAGTACTTC.

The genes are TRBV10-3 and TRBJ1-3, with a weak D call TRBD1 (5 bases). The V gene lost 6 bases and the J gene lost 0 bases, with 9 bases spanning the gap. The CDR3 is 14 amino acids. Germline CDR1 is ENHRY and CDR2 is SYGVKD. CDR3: CAISPTGSGNTIYF. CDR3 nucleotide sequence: TGTGCCATCAGCCCTACAGGCTCTGGAAACACCATATATTTT.

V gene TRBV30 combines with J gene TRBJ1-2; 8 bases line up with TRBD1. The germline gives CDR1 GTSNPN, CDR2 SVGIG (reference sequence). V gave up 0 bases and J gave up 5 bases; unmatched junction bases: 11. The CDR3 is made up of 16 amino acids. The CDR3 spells CAWSVPGTGVGYGYTF. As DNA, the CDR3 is TGTGCCTGGAGTGTTCCTGGGACAGGAGTAGGGTATGGCTACACCTTC.

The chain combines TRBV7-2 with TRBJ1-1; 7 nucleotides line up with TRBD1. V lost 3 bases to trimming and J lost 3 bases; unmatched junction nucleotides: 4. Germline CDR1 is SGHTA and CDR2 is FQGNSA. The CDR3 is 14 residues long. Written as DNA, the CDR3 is TGTGCCAGCAGCTTCCAGGGGGGTGACACTGAAGCTTTCTTT. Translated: CASSFQGGDTEAFF.